This TCR beta chain was captured by sequencing in a study of cytomegalovirus exposure and HLA in healthy donors. Primers for the PCR totalled 60 Vbeta and 13 Jbeta. Data came from immunoSEQ multiplex PCR; TCRdb stores just in-frame clones and leaves some out. The sample holds approximately 97,000 clones; 63% are singletons and the top ten take about 4.3%. Recording of this donor's CMV serostatus was not done. CDR3 size: 14 residues. Deletions cut 1 base from V and 5 bases from J, with 12 bases between. The germline CDR1 and CDR2 sequences are SGHNT and YYREEE (reference sequence). Sequenced sample: PBMCs. The receptor comes from a human donor in good health. The V and J genes are TRBV5-4 and TRBJ1-1; unclear D gene. The CDR3 protein is CASSLLGQDTEAFF. The CDR3 nucleotides read TGTGCCAGCAGCTTGCTTGGTCAGGATACTGAAGCTTTCTTT.